This is a list of T cell receptor beta chains from one sample in a study of T cell repertoires in cytomegalovirus infection. These receptors have no known antigen. TCRdb itself ran the reads through MiXCR, one entry per CDR3 protein. Of about half a million distinct CDR3 sequences in the sample, around a third were seen once. This specimen consisted of cultured PBMCs, obtained from culture after CMV antigen stimulation. The receptors were sampled from a human donor in good health (CMV status not recorded). Some clones in this sample may be carry-over from other donors' samples. Both conserved end residues are part of each CDR3. A D gene is named only where the DNA matches it firmly. Size is stated for part of the rows, as once, few or many counts, or as a class when the clone is expanded.

d_call	v_call	j_call	clone_size	cdr3_aa	cdr3_nt
-	TRBV7-2	TRBJ2-3	many	CASSLLEAGTDTQYF	TGTGCCAGCAGCTTGTTGGAAGCCGGCACAGATACGCAGTATTTT
-	TRBV7-9	TRBJ2-1	-	CASKNPLADEQFF	TGTGCCAGCAAAAACCCCCTAGCCGATGAGCAGTTCTTC
-	TRBV2	TRBJ2-1	-	CATTYRSSYNEQFF	TGTGCCACCACCTATAGGAGCTCCTACAATGAGCAGTTCTTC
TRBD2	TRBV6-2/TRBV6-3	TRBJ2-5	-	CASSGRGGRIETQYF	TGTGCCAGCAGTGGCCGTGGCGGGAGGATAGAGACCCAGTACTTC
-	TRBV7-9	TRBJ2-3	-	CASSLAPPGAGDTQYF	TGTGCCAGCAGCTTAGCACCCCCAGGGGCAGGGGATACGCAGTATTTT
TRBD2	TRBV7-6	TRBJ2-7	-	CASSLAGLAGGEQYF	TGTGCCAGCAGCTTAGCAGGACTAGCGGGAGGTGAGCAGTACTTC
TRBD1	TRBV14	TRBJ2-7	few	CASSQIGTGEQYF	TGTGCCAGCAGCCAAATTGGGACAGGCGAGCAGTACTTC
-	TRBV28	TRBJ1-4	-	CASSPGSTNEKLFF	TGTGCCAGCAGTCCCGGGAGCACTAATGAAAAACTGTTTTTT
TRBD2	TRBV19	TRBJ2-1	-	CASSMFRTSGSLQQFF	TGTGCCAGTAGTATGTTTCGTACTAGCGGGAGCCTCCAGCAGTTCTTC
-	TRBV11-2	TRBJ1-5	-	CASSLDYRTEGNQPQHF	TGTGCCAGCAGCTTAGATTATCGGACAGAAGGCAATCAGCCCCAGCATTTT
-	TRBV19	TRBJ1-1	-	CASSITTANTEAFF	TGTGCCAGTAGTATAACTACAGCGAACACTGAAGCTTTCTTT
TRBD1	TRBV11-2	TRBJ1-2	-	CASSLGQGERSYTF	TGTGCCAGCAGCTTAGGACAGGGTGAACGTAGCTACACCTTC
-	TRBV2	TRBJ1-5	-	CASRDSGKPQHF	TGTGCCAGCAGAGACTCGGGAAAGCCCCAGCATTTT
-	TRBV27	TRBJ1-5	many	CASSLQGSQPQHF	TGTGCCAGCAGTCTACAGGGTAGTCAGCCCCAGCATTTT
-	TRBV7-8	TRBJ2-5	few	CASSLEWGTQYF	TGTGCCAGCAGCTTAGAGTGGGGGACCCAGTACTTC
TRBD2	TRBV4-1	TRBJ2-1	-	CASSQGVASGTYNEQFF	TGTGCCAGCAGCCAAGGGGTGGCTAGCGGAACCTACAATGAGCAGTTCTTC
-	TRBV24-1	TRBJ1-5	-	CATSVGDGTTQHF	TGTGCCACCAGCGTTGGCGACGGGACAACCCAGCATTTT
-	TRBV10-3	TRBJ1-6	-	CASTPGQVGSPLHF	TGTGCCTCGACCCCGGGACAAGTCGGTTCACCCCTCCACTTT
TRBD2	TRBV4-2	TRBJ2-2	-	CASSQDNPAGGNTGELFF	TGTGCCAGCAGCCAAGATAACCCAGCGGGAGGGAACACCGGGGAGCTGTTTTTT
TRBD2	TRBV6-1	TRBJ2-2	-	CASRPLAGANTGELFF	TGTGCCAGCAGGCCCTTAGCGGGAGCCAACACCGGGGAGCTGTTTTTT
TRBD1	TRBV4-1	TRBJ1-2	-	CASSHDREYGYTF	TGCGCCAGCAGCCACGACAGGGAATATGGCTACACCTTC
TRBD2	TRBV6-2/TRBV6-3	TRBJ2-5	few	CASSYSMTSGSGETQYF	TGTGCCAGCAGTTACTCGATGACTAGCGGGAGTGGTGAGACCCAGTACTTC
TRBD2	TRBV7-3	TRBJ2-1	few	CASSLKAGGRSEQFF	TGTGCCAGCAGCTTAAAAGCGGGAGGGCGTAGTGAGCAGTTCTTC
-	TRBV12-3/TRBV12-4	TRBJ1-1	-	CASSPQGVGAFF	TGTGCCAGCAGTCCCCAGGGAGTAGGAGCTTTCTTT
TRBD1	TRBV7-2	TRBJ2-7	-	CASSFWDSTYEQYF	TGTGCCAGCAGCTTCTGGGACAGCACCTACGAGCAGTACTTC
-	TRBV7-2	TRBJ1-1	many	CASSLDPRMNTEAFF	TGTGCCAGCAGCTTAGACCCCAGGATGAACACTGAAGCTTTCTTT
-	TRBV20-1	TRBJ2-5	-	CSARGPSAETQYF	TGCAGTGCTAGAGGTCCTAGCGCCGAGACCCAGTACTTC
TRBD2	TRBV7-2	TRBJ2-1	-	CASSLARTSGNNEQFF	TGTGCCAGCAGCTTAGCGCGAACTAGCGGGAACAATGAGCAGTTCTTC
TRBD2	TRBV14	TRBJ2-1	-	CASSEGLAGSRNNEQFF	TGTGCCAGCAGCGAAGGACTAGCGGGATCCCGGAATAATGAGCAGTTCTTC
TRBD2	TRBV4-1	TRBJ2-1	few	CASSQAGVPYNEQFF	TGCGCCAGCAGCCAGGCGGGAGTGCCCTACAATGAGCAGTTCTTC
-	TRBV12-3/TRBV12-4	TRBJ2-3	once	CASRAQGGDTQYF	TGTGCCAGCAGGGCTCAGGGGGGAGATACGCAGTATTTT
TRBD2	TRBV7-2	TRBJ2-1	many	CASSLARLAGNNEQFF	TGTGCCAGCAGCTTAGCGAGACTAGCGGGAAACAATGAGCAGTTCTTC
-	TRBV9	TRBJ1-1	-	CASSVTAENTEAFF	TGTGCCAGCAGCGTCACGGCAGAGAACACTGAAGCTTTCTTT
-	TRBV7-2	TRBJ1-2	-	CASSLARIYGYTF	TGTGCCAGCAGCTTAGCGCGAATCTATGGCTACACCTTC
-	TRBV10-3	TRBJ1-5	few	CAISESPGSNQPQHF	TGTGCCATCAGTGAGTCGCCCGGGTCCAATCAGCCCCAGCATTTT
-	TRBV7-2	TRBJ2-6	many	CASSQAPTVGANVLTF	TGTGCCAGCAGCCAGGCCCCTACAGTTGGGGCCAACGTCCTGACTTTC
TRBD2	TRBV7-8	TRBJ2-7	-	CASATREAWGEQYF	TGTGCCAGTGCTACGCGGGAGGCCTGGGGGGAGCAGTACTTC
-	TRBV10-3	TRBJ1-5	few	CAISESYRQPQHF	TGTGCCATCAGTGAGTCTTACCGGCAGCCCCAGCATTTT
-	TRBV7-9	TRBJ2-5	-	CASSFELAGYQETQYF	TGTGCCAGCAGTTTCGAACTAGCAGGGTACCAAGAGACCCAGTACTTC
-	TRBV28	TRBJ1-5	-	CARSTDYSNQPQHF	TGTGCCAGGTCGACGGATTATAGCAATCAGCCCCAGCATTTT
-	TRBV10-3	TRBJ1-2	many	CAISEPSQGDSNYGYTF	TGTGCCATCAGTGAGCCGAGCCAGGGAGATTCTAACTATGGCTACACCTTC
TRBD2	TRBV27	TRBJ2-3	-	CASKGTTPTDTQYF	TGTGCCAGCAAGGGGACTACACCCACAGATACGCAGTATTTT
TRBD1	TRBV29-1	TRBJ1-1	-	CSAKEAGGFAEAFF	TGCAGCGCTAAAGAGGCAGGGGGGTTCGCTGAAGCTTTCTTT
TRBD2	TRBV12-3/TRBV12-4	TRBJ2-7	few	CASRGLAGAGEQYF	TGTGCCAGCAGGGGACTAGCGGGAGCGGGCGAGCAGTACTTC
-	TRBV4-3	TRBJ2-1	-	CASSQNKDEQFF	TGCGCCAGCAGCCAAAATAAGGATGAGCAGTTCTTC
-	TRBV19	TRBJ1-1	-	CASKRSGVNMNTEAFF	TGTGCCAGTAAACGTTCGGGGGTAAACATGAACACTGAAGCTTTCTTT
-	TRBV6-2/TRBV6-3	TRBJ2-2	-	CASRIRDSLVGELFF	TGTGCCAGCAGGATCCGGGACTCCCTTGTCGGGGAGCTGTTTTTT
TRBD1	TRBV7-9	TRBJ1-5	-	CASNVDRAVSNQPQHF	TGTGCCAGCAACGTTGACAGGGCAGTGAGCAATCAGCCCCAGCATTTT
-	TRBV7-2	TRBJ1-2	many	CASSPGAGTHYGYTF	TGTGCCAGCAGCCCAGGGGCAGGGACTCACTATGGCTACACCTTC
-	TRBV6-2/TRBV6-3	TRBJ2-2	few	CASSYSNTGELFF	TGTGCCAGCAGTTACTCTAACACCGGGGAGCTGTTTTTT
-	TRBV7-2	TRBJ1-6	-	CASSSILTGATDDSPLHF	TGTGCCAGCAGCTCTATCTTGACAGGCGCAACGGACGATTCACCCCTCCACTTT
TRBD2	TRBV11-2	TRBJ2-1	-	CASSFHEREYNEQFF	TGTGCCAGCAGTTTTCATGAGCGGGAGTACAATGAGCAGTTCTTC
TRBD1	TRBV4-2	TRBJ1-5	few	CASSQDRDRVDGVRNQPQHF	TGTGCCAGCAGCCAAGACCGGGACAGGGTCGATGGTGTGCGCAATCAGCCCCAGCATTTT
-	TRBV12-5	TRBJ2-1	-	CASGLDRPSDESAYNEQFF	TGTGCTAGTGGTTTGGATCGTCCTAGCGATGAGAGCGCCTACAATGAGCAGTTCTTC
TRBD1	TRBV20-1	TRBJ2-4	-	CSASQGGYQYF	TGCAGTGCCTCACAGGGGGGATATCAGTACTTC
TRBD2	TRBV9	TRBJ2-3	-	CASSVVGAGVDTQYF	TGTGCCAGCAGCGTAGTCGGCGCGGGAGTGGATACGCAGTATTTT
-	TRBV19	TRBJ1-2	few	CASSKKVGTNYGYTF	TGTGCCAGTAGTAAGAAGGTCGGCACTAACTATGGCTACACCTTC
-	TRBV7-2	TRBJ2-1	-	CASRLGRYNEQFF	TGTGCCAGCAGACTGGGACGTTACAATGAGCAGTTCTTC